A single sample gave rise to the 28 T cell receptor beta chains below, sequenced in a study of blood T cells in healthy people across ages. The use of a sample-barcoded 5' primer and a J-beta primer mix characterized a second PCR of 7 to 11 cycles. Via MiXCR, TCRdb re-called the 5' RACE reads, giving one row per CDR3 protein. The table has about 640,000 distinct CDR3 sequences, roughly 43% seen once. The sequenced material came from blood. These receptors were taken from a man aged 80 or over in good health.

To note about this clonotype: A junction boundary mismatches the germline segment, possibly from a read error. The V call is TRBV27, the J call TRBJ2-5; 7 nucleotides align to TRBD2. The CDR3 consists of 15 residues. Germline-derived CDR1 and CDR2 are MNHEY and SMNVEV (reference sequence). The CDR3 spells CASCLRGVFQETQYF. The CDR3 DNA reads as TGTGCCAGCTGTTTACGGGGGGTTTTCCAAGAGACCCAGTACTTC.

This clonotype was picked up a small number of times. The chain recombines TRBV28 with TRBJ2-5; 11 nucleotides line up with TRBD2. V was clipped by 5 bases and J by 5 bases; unmatched bases: 10. This CDR3 contains 16 residues. CDR1 is MDHEN, CDR2 SYDVKM, per germline. The CDR3 DNA follows: TGTGCCAGCAGTCCTCTACTAGCGGGAGATAGGGAGACCCAGTACTTC. It translates to CASSPLLAGDRETQYF. Based on the CDR3 plus reference TRBV28 and TRBJ2-5, the full variable domain is DVKVTQSSRYLVKRTGEKVFLECVQDMDHENMFWYRQDPGLGLRLIYFSYDVKMKEKGDIPEGYSVSREKKERFSLILESASTNQTSMYLCASSPLLAGDRETQYFGPGTRLLVL.

This clonotype has just a few counts. The chain recombines TRBV7-2 with TRBJ2-5; the D call may be TRBD1 or TRBD2 (5 bases each). The CDR3 has 14 amino acids. Germline V CDR1 and CDR2: SGHTA, FQGNSA. V gave up 4 bases and J gave up 4 bases, with 13 bases separating them. The CDR3 DNA reads as TGTGCCAGCAGCTGGGGGAGCCAGGGAGAGACCCAGTACTTC. Translating gives CASSWGSQGETQYF.

V and J are TRBV5-6 and TRBJ1-6, with D perhaps matching TRBD1 (6 bases). V was cut by 0 bases and J by 8 bases, with 12 bases left in between. This CDR3 is built from 15 residues. Per germline, CDR1 SGHDT and CDR2 YYEEEE. CDR3 sequence reads: CASSLDAGADSPLHF. The CDR3 region has the DNA TGTGCCAGCAGCTTGGATGCAGGGGCCGATTCACCCCTCCACTTT. The full variable domain, with the rest looked up from reference TRBV5-6 and TRBJ1-6, is DAGVTQSPTHLIKTRGQQVTLRCSPKSGHDTVSWYQQALGQGPQFIFQYYEEEERQRGNFPDRFSGHQFPNYSSELNVNALLLGDSALYLCASSLDAGADSPLHFGNGTRLTVT.

This clonotype was detected a few times. The gene calls are TRBV2 and TRBJ2-7, with D perhaps TRBD2 (5 bases). Looked up from germline, CDR1 is SNHLY and CDR2 is FYNNEI. This CDR3 is 15 amino acids long. Trimming removed 4 bases from V and 3 bases from J, with 16 bases in between. Here the CDR3 DNA reads TGTGCCAGCAGTGTATCAGCGGTGTTGAACTACGAGCAGTACTTC. It yields the protein CASSVSAVLNYEQYF.

The rearrangement uses TRBV20-1 and TRBJ1-5; 10 nucleotides agree with TRBD1. This CDR3 has 15 amino acids. Germline assignment: CDR1 DFQATT and CDR2 SNEGSKA (reference sequence). The V and J ends lost 6 bases and 4 bases, in that order; junction bases with no gene match: 9. The CDR3 DNA is TGCAGTGCCGATCGGGACAGGGGAGGAAATCAGCCCCAGCATTTT. Translated, it gives CSADRDRGGNQPQHF.

This chain uses TRBV20-1 with TRBJ2-5; tentatively, D is TRBD1 (7 bases). The CDR3 is made up of 13 amino acids. Germline V gives CDR1 DFQATT, CDR2 SNEGSKA (reference sequence). V dropped 6 bases and J dropped 5 bases, with 16 bases sitting between them. CDR3 sequence: CSAIDRAGETQYF. The CDR3 coding sequence is TGCAGTGCCATCGACAGGGCGGGGGAGACCCAGTACTTC.

This clonotype showed up just a few times. V gene TRBV5-1 combines with J gene TRBJ1-4, with 9 bases lining up with TRBD1. Unmatched junction bases numbered 6, after V lost 4 bases and J lost 8 bases. Germline CDR1 reads SGHRS; CDR2 reads YFSETQ. This CDR3 spans 14 amino acids. Written as DNA, the CDR3 is TGCGCCAGCAGCGGGGGACAGGGTGGAGAAAAACTGTTTTTT. Its translation is CASSGGQGGEKLFF.

This clonotype was observed many times. The chain links TRBV4-3 to TRBJ2-1; D not certain. Germline CDR1 is LGHNA and CDR2 is YSLEER. The CDR3 contains 18 residues. The ends were cut back, 0 bases at V and 0 bases at J, with 15 bases in the middle. CDR3 protein: CASSQDLPKAFSYNEQFF. In DNA form, the CDR3 reads TGCGCCAGCAGCCAAGATCTTCCTAAGGCGTTCTCCTACAATGAGCAGTTCTTC.

Concerning this clonotype itself: The junction differs from germline at one of its ends, possibly a read error. V and J are TRBV20-1 and TRBJ2-1; D may correspond to TRBD1 or TRBD2 (5 bases each). Germline-derived CDR1 and CDR2 are DFQATT and SNEGSKA (reference sequence). The CDR3 has 15 residues. CDR3 sequence (DNA): TGCAGTGCTCTGGGGACCGCCGAGGGATACAAAGAGCAGTTCTTC. Protein sequence: CSALGTAEGYKEQFF.

The chain is built from TRBV30 and TRBJ2-7; D gene uncertain. The V gene lost 4 bases and the J gene lost 2 bases, with 9 bases spanning the gap. CDR1 is GTSNPN and CDR2 is SVGIG in the germline V gene (reference sequence). The CDR3 length is 12 residues. The CDR3 DNA reads TGTGCCTGGATATCTCAGACCTACGAGCAGTACTTC. Protein product: CAWISQTYEQYF.

The chain carries TRBV5-1 and TRBJ2-7, with 9 bases fitting TRBD1. V lost 2 bases, J lost 1 base, and 4 bases stayed unmatched. This CDR3 is 15 amino acids long. CDR1 is SGHRS, CDR2 YFSETQ, per germline. The DNA for the CDR3 is TGCGCCAGCAGCTTTTCACAGGGGGCGTCCTACGAGCAGTACTTC. It specifies CASSFSQGASYEQYF.

The chain is built from TRBV5-1 and TRBJ2-7; D is ambiguous. Per germline, CDR1 SGHRS and CDR2 YFSETQ. With 0 bases removed from V and 2 bases from J, the gap between germline ends came to 12 bases. This CDR3 is built from 15 residues. The CDR3 is CASSLAVGATYEQYF. The CDR3 region has the DNA TGCGCCAGCAGCTTGGCCGTTGGAGCAACCTACGAGCAGTACTTC. Supplemented by reference TRBV5-1 and TRBJ2-7, the full variable domain reads KAGVTQTPRYLIKTRGQQVTLSCSPISGHRSVSWYQQTPGQGLQFLFEYFSETQRNKGNFPGRFSGRQFSNSRSEMNVSTLELGDSALYLCASSLAVGATYEQYFGPGTRLTVT.

This clonotype was found a few times. The chain employs TRBV20-1 and TRBJ2-1, with TRBD1 as a possible D gene (5 bases). Per the germline V gene, CDR1 is DFQATT and CDR2 is SNEGSKA (reference sequence). Trimming shortened V by 4 bases and J by 4 bases, and 14 bases separated the two germline ends. This CDR3 comprises 14 residues. The CDR3 coding sequence is TGCAGTGCTAAGTCGCAAGGGGTTTACAATGAGCAGTTCTTC. Translating it yields CSAKSQGVYNEQFF.

The chain employs TRBV9 and TRBJ1-1; no definite D call. Per germline, CDR1 SGDLS and CDR2 YYNGEE. The CDR3 extends over 14 amino acids. V shed 3 bases and J shed 4 bases, with 13 bases lying between them. The CDR3 loop reads CASSAALSGTEAFF. The CDR3, as DNA: TGTGCCAGCAGCGCTGCCCTCTCGGGCACTGAAGCTTTCTTT. Full variable domain (missing parts from reference TRBV9 and TRBJ1-1): DSGVTQTPKHLITATGQRVTLRCSPRSGDLSVYWYQQSLDQGLQFLIQYYNGEERAKGNILERFSAQQFPDLHSELNLSSLELGDSALYFCASSAALSGTEAFFGQGTRLTVV.

This sequence joins TRBV30 and TRBJ2-1; D call uncertain. This CDR3 region has 11 residues. Germline CDR1 and CDR2: GTSNPN and SVGIG (reference sequence). Trimming cost V 2 bases and J 8 bases, with 7 bases left between them. In nucleotides, the CDR3 is TGTGCCTGGAGTCATCGGTATGAGCAGTTCTTC. It encodes CAWSHRYEQFF.

The chain combines TRBV5-1 with TRBJ1-2, with TRBD1 identical over 9 bases. Germline CDR1 SGHRS, CDR2 YFSETQ. This CDR3 comprises 16 residues. The junction had 8 bases not matched to a gene; V was cut back by 4 bases and J by 1 base. The CDR3, as DNA: TGCGCCAGCAGCCAGGGACAGGGACGGAATAACTATGGCTACACCTTC. It yields the protein CASSQGQGRNNYGYTF. The whole variable domain, filled in from reference TRBV5-1 and TRBJ1-2, reads KAGVTQTPRYLIKTRGQQVTLSCSPISGHRSVSWYQQTPGQGLQFLFEYFSETQRNKGNFPGRFSGRQFSNSRSEMNVSTLELGDSALYLCASSQGQGRNNYGYTFGSGTRLTVV.

This chain links TRBV6-2 or TRBV6-3 with TRBJ2-1, with D perhaps TRBD2 (6 bases). The CDR3 spans 15 residues. Per the germline V gene, CDR1 is MNHEY and CDR2 is SVGEGT. V was cut by 8 bases and J by 0 bases, with 14 bases left in between. As DNA, the CDR3 is TGTGCCAGCTTACGGGACTCCTACTCCTACAATGAGCAGTTCTTC. Translating gives CASLRDSYSYNEQFF.

Comments on this clonotype: No conserved phenylalanine or tryptophan is present at the end of the CDR3, so a read error is the likely explanation. Because the CDR3's place on the DNA is in doubt, the DNA is left out and the CDR3 is given as listed by TCRdb. The chain carries TRBV12-3 or TRBV12-4 and TRBJ2-3; the tabulated D call, TRBD2, remains unverified against the DNA. The CDR3 spans 16 amino acids, including both terminal residues. CDR3 protein: CASSLVCGGDADTEYS.

The J gene is TRBJ2-4, the V gene TRBV6-2 or TRBV6-3; tentatively, D is TRBD1 or TRBD2 (5 bases each). CDR1 and CDR2 from the germline V gene are MNHEY and SVGEGT. The CDR3 extends over 16 amino acids. V shed 2 bases and J shed 1 base, with 12 bases lying between them. The CDR3, as DNA: TGTGCCAGCAGTTACGGGAGTGGGGCGGCCAAAAACATTCAGTACTTC. Residues: CASSYGSGAAKNIQYF.

A few counts support this clonotype. The V gene is TRBV6-2 or TRBV6-3, the J gene TRBJ2-1, with D hard to call. The CDR3 is made up of 12 amino acids. V lost 6 bases to trimming and J lost 7 bases, with 10 bases between them. Germline lookup yields CDR1 MNHEY and CDR2 SVGEGT. Here the CDR3 DNA reads TGTGCCAGCAGACCTTGGGGAAATGAGCAGTTCTTC. Translating gives CASRPWGNEQFF.

The chain joins TRBV10-1 to TRBJ2-3; 7 positions match TRBD1. V shed 3 bases and J 4 bases; nucleotides not matched to a gene: 7. The CDR3 spans 15 residues. Germline-derived CDR1 and CDR2 are WNHNN and SYGVQD (reference sequence). CDR3 sequence: CASSERTGSADTQYF. The CDR3 DNA follows: TGCGCCAGCAGTGAAAGGACAGGTAGCGCAGATACGCAGTATTTT.

There are a few counts of this clonotype. The V and J genes are TRBV20-1 and TRBJ2-1, with 8 bases aligning to TRBD1. V shed 1 base, J shed 8 bases, and the junction held 7 bases outside the gene matches. Germline-derived CDR1 and CDR2 are DFQATT and SNEGSKA (reference sequence). The CDR3 has 14 residues. The CDR3 sequence: CSARGPGGMDEQFF. The CDR3 coding sequence is TGCAGTGCTAGAGGACCAGGGGGCATGGATGAGCAGTTCTTC.

In the case of this clonotype: With a much larger clone just one base away, this may be a read error. V gene TRBV29-1 combines with J gene TRBJ2-7; no clear D gene. The end of the DNA fits TRBJ2-5 better, so the J call may be wrong. The germline V gene encodes CDR1 SQVTM and CDR2 ANQGSEA. CDR3 length equals 11 residues. CDR3 DNA: TGCAGCGGAGAATATTTGAAGACCCAGTACTTC. Protein: CSGEYLKTQYF.

The chain links TRBV20-1 to TRBJ2-2, with 7 bases that match TRBD2. The CDR3 runs 14 residues. Germline assignment: CDR1 DFQATT and CDR2 SNEGSKA (reference sequence). J was trimmed by 6 bases and V by 1 base; bases with no gene match: 5. CDR3 region: CSARVGGLAGELFF. The CDR3 bases are TGCAGTGCTAGAGTCGGGGGGTTAGCCGGGGAGCTGTTTTTT.

The chain links TRBV20-1 to TRBJ2-7, with 9 bases lining up with TRBD1. J gave up 1 base and V 5 bases, and 9 bases lay outside the gene matches. CDR1 is DFQATT, CDR2 SNEGSKA, per germline (reference sequence). CDR3 length: 15 residues. The CDR3 here is CSAPYTGQGSYEQYF. In DNA, the CDR3 is TGCAGTGCTCCCTACACGGGACAGGGTTCCTACGAGCAGTACTTC.

The chain recombines TRBV6-1 with TRBJ1-2, with TRBD1 as a possible D gene (6 bases). Per the germline V gene, CDR1 is MNHNS and CDR2 is SASEGT. V dropped 6 bases and J dropped 9 bases, with 20 bases sitting between them. This CDR3 is 14 amino acids long. The CDR3 here is CASRRQAGILSYTF. The CDR3 DNA is TGTGCCAGCAGACGACAGGCCGGAATATTAAGCTACACCTTC.

On this clonotype itself: A much larger clone lies one base from this, so it may be a read error. The rearrangement joins TRBV20-1 to TRBJ2-1, with 7 bases identical to TRBD2. Germline lookup yields CDR1 DFQATT and CDR2 SNEGSKA (reference sequence). The V segment lost 3 bases and the J segment 6 bases; nucleotides outside the gene matches: 2. The CDR3 is 12 residues long. The CDR3 DNA is TGCAGTGCTAGCGGGACTACCAATGAGCAGTTCTTC. It yields the protein CSASGTTNEQFF.